A selection of T cell receptor beta chains follows, all from one sample in a study of T cells in Graves' hyperthyroidism and ophthalmopathy. TCRdb itself ran the multiplex PCR reads through MiXCR, one entry per CDR3 protein. The data contain some 500,000 distinct CDR3 sequences, 14% of them singletons. Sequenced input: blood. The receptors come from a woman aged 18-29 years with Graves' hyperthyroidism. Both conserved end residues are part of each CDR3. The order of the fields is clone size, V gene, J gene, D gene, CDR3 protein, CDR3 DNA. D genes are given only for firm matches. The size of a clone is reported for some rows only, either as once, few or many, or as a class for expanded clones.

clone size: few
V gene: TRBV4-1
J gene: TRBJ1-5
D gene: TRBD1
CDR3 protein: CASSRQGFSQPQHF
CDR3 DNA: TGCGCCAGCAGCCGACAGGGTTTTAGTCAGCCCCAGCATTTT

clone size: -
V gene: TRBV7-9
J gene: TRBJ2-1
D gene: -
CDR3 protein: CASSPNNEQSF
CDR3 DNA: TGTGCCAGCAGCCCCAACAATGAGCAGTCCTTC

clone size: few
V gene: TRBV27
J gene: TRBJ2-5
D gene: -
CDR3 protein: CASSQGFTQYF
CDR3 DNA: TGTGCCAGCAGTCAGGGGTTTACCCAGTACTTC

clone size: -
V gene: TRBV7-9
J gene: TRBJ2-4
D gene: TRBD1
CDR3 protein: CASSLGGQGDIQYF
CDR3 DNA: TGTGCCAGCAGCTTAGGGGGACAGGGGGACATTCAGTACTTC

clone size: many
V gene: TRBV11-2
J gene: TRBJ1-4
D gene: -
CDR3 protein: CASSSTGSNEKLFF
CDR3 DNA: TGTGCCAGCAGCTCGACAGGCTCTAATGAAAAACTGTTTTTT

clone size: many
V gene: TRBV12-3/TRBV12-4
J gene: TRBJ2-4
D gene: -
CDR3 protein: CASSLGDLAKNIQYF
CDR3 DNA: TGTGCCAGCAGTTTAGGGGATCTAGCCAAAAACATTCAGTACTTC

clone size: -
V gene: TRBV7-8
J gene: TRBJ1-1
D gene: -
CDR3 protein: CASSSYHPDILLGDTEAFF
CDR3 DNA: TGTGCCAGCAGCTCCTATCACCCCGACATCCTCTTGGGGGACACTGAAGCTTTCTTT

clone size: many
V gene: TRBV2
J gene: TRBJ2-3
D gene: -
CDR3 protein: CASNRRTVGGGTDTQYF
CDR3 DNA: TGTGCCAGCAATAGAAGGACTGTAGGGGGAGGCACAGATACGCAGTATTTT

clone size: many
V gene: TRBV13
J gene: TRBJ2-1
D gene: TRBD2
CDR3 protein: CASSLGLGGRFDQFF
CDR3 DNA: TGTGCCAGCAGCTTAGGTTTGGGCGGGAGGTTTGATCAGTTCTTC

clone size: many
V gene: TRBV5-8
J gene: TRBJ2-1
D gene: -
CDR3 protein: CASSLFNEQFF
CDR3 DNA: TGTGCCAGCAGCTTGTTCAATGAGCAGTTCTTC

clone size: -
V gene: TRBV10-2
J gene: TRBJ2-7
D gene: -
CDR3 protein: CASSDSPDYEQYF
CDR3 DNA: TGCGCCAGCAGTGACTCGCCGGACTACGAGCAGTACTTC

clone size: many
V gene: TRBV13
J gene: TRBJ2-4
D gene: -
CDR3 protein: CASSLASLGNIQYF
CDR3 DNA: TGTGCCAGCAGCTTAGCCAGCCTGGGAAACATTCAGTACTTC

clone size: -
V gene: TRBV5-1
J gene: TRBJ2-1
D gene: TRBD2
CDR3 protein: CASSFRLAGDNEQFF
CDR3 DNA: TGCGCCAGCAGCTTCCGGCTAGCGGGGGACAATGAGCAGTTCTTC

clone size: -
V gene: TRBV9
J gene: TRBJ2-5
D gene: TRBD2
CDR3 protein: CASSVAGGSGGKRETQYF
CDR3 DNA: TGTGCCAGCAGCGTAGCGGGGGGTAGCGGAGGTAAAAGAGAGACCCAGTACTTC

clone size: many
V gene: TRBV6-6
J gene: TRBJ1-2
D gene: -
CDR3 protein: CASSYSSGFSYGYTF
CDR3 DNA: TGTGCCAGCAGTTACTCGTCAGGGTTCAGCTATGGCTACACCTTC

clone size: many
V gene: TRBV5-6
J gene: TRBJ1-5
D gene: -
CDR3 protein: CASSLVATGNQPQHF
CDR3 DNA: TGTGCCAGCAGCTTGGTTGCCACAGGGAATCAGCCCCAGCATTTT

clone size: many
V gene: TRBV9
J gene: TRBJ2-5
D gene: -
CDR3 protein: CASSTGRETQYF
CDR3 DNA: TGTGCCAGCAGCACGGGGAGGGAGACCCAGTACTTC

clone size: many
V gene: TRBV24-1
J gene: TRBJ2-1
D gene: -
CDR3 protein: CATSDLRSNNEQFF
CDR3 DNA: TGTGCCACCAGTGACCTCCGTTCAAACAATGAGCAGTTCTTC

clone size: many
V gene: TRBV9
J gene: TRBJ2-7
D gene: -
CDR3 protein: CASSYVLGRAIYEQYF
CDR3 DNA: TGTGCCAGCAGCTATGTCTTAGGCCGAGCGATCTACGAGCAGTACTTC

clone size: many
V gene: TRBV11-2
J gene: TRBJ2-3
D gene: -
CDR3 protein: CASSFRDTQYF
CDR3 DNA: TGTGCCAGCAGCTTTAGAGATACGCAGTATTTT

clone size: -
V gene: TRBV24-1
J gene: TRBJ2-1
D gene: -
CDR3 protein: CATSEIQGNEQFF
CDR3 DNA: TGTGCCACCAGTGAGATACAGGGAAATGAGCAGTTCTTC

clone size: many
V gene: TRBV11-2
J gene: TRBJ2-1
D gene: TRBD2
CDR3 protein: CASSLDVSGIYNEQFF
CDR3 DNA: TGTGCCAGCAGCTTAGATGTTAGCGGGATATACAATGAGCAGTTCTTC